The rows below give T cell receptor beta chains drawn from one sample of a study of T cells in localized non-small cell lung cancer. Assay used: immunoSEQ multiplex PCR; TCRdb lists only in-frame clones, some missing. The data hold 30,000 to 40,000 clones, with 78% observed a single time. This sample comprised peripheral blood, obtained before any cancer treatment. These receptors were taken from a male donor at least 60 years old with stage II squamous cell lung carcinoma. Each CDR3 is given with its conserved first and last residue. D genes are given only for firm matches. Size tells how often a clone was seen (once, few, many) or the class of an expanded clone, and some rows leave it out.

V gene,J gene,clone size,D gene,CDR3 protein,CDR3 DNA
TRBV21-1,TRBJ2-7,.,.,CASSNWNISYEQYF,TGTGCCAGCAGCAATTGGAACATTTCCTACGAGCAGTACTTC
TRBV12-5,TRBJ2-3,.,.,CASGLGQFTDTQYF,TGTGCTAGTGGTTTGGGCCAGTTCACAGATACGCAGTATTTT
TRBV5-1,TRBJ1-6,once,.,CASKVVQGGNSPLHF,TGCGCCAGCAAGGTTGTACAGGGAGGGAATTCACCCCTCCACTTT
TRBV5-4,TRBJ2-7,.,.,CASSLAGAGVSYEQYF,TGTGCCAGCAGCTTGGCCGGGGCAGGGGTATCCTACGAGCAGTACTTC
TRBV19,TRBJ2-2,few,.,CASSQGRNTGELFF,TGTGCCAGTTCCCAGGGGAGGAACACCGGGGAGCTGTTTTTT
TRBV19,TRBJ1-1,.,.,CASSPVGRKTEAFF,TGTGCCAGTAGTCCTGTGGGGAGGAAGACTGAAGCTTTCTTT
TRBV19,TRBJ1-1,.,.,CASSIGGVTNTEAFF,TGTGCCAGTAGTATAGGGGGAGTGACCAACACTGAAGCTTTCTTT
TRBV19,TRBJ2-2,.,TRBD1,CASTLTGLGAGELFF,TGTGCCAGTACCCTGACAGGGTTAGGTGCCGGGGAGCTGTTTTTT
TRBV5-1,TRBJ1-2,.,TRBD1,CASSREGTEGIYGYTF,TGCGCCAGCAGCCGCGAGGGGACAGAAGGAATCTATGGCTACACCTTC
TRBV6-4,TRBJ1-5,.,.,CASSVREGQPQHF,TGTGCCAGCAGTGTGAGGGAAGGGCAGCCCCAGCATTTT
TRBV4-1,TRBJ1-5,.,.,CASSQSDRSSNQPQHF,TGCGCCAGCAGCCAATCTGACAGGAGCTCCAATCAGCCCCAGCATTTT
TRBV7-2,TRBJ2-1,.,TRBD2,CASSLGLAGDEQFF,TGTGCCAGCAGCTTGGGACTAGCGGGAGATGAGCAGTTCTTC
TRBV5-4,TRBJ1-2,.,.,CASSLDSRPYGYTF,TGTGCCAGCAGCTTGGACAGCAGACCCTATGGCTACACCTTC
TRBV9,TRBJ1-4,.,TRBD1,CASGGTGGPTNEKLFF,TGTGCCAGTGGGGGGACAGGGGGACCAACTAATGAAAAACTGTTTTTT
TRBV6-1,TRBJ1-6,.,.,CASSDNSPLHF,TGTGCCAGCAGTGATAATTCACCCCTCCACTTT
TRBV5-8,TRBJ2-1,.,TRBD2,CASSLGKLAGGHEQFF,TGTGCCAGCAGCTTGGGGAAACTAGCGGGAGGGCATGAGCAGTTCTTC
TRBV19,TRBJ1-2,once,.,CASKQANSNYGYTF,TGTGCCAGTAAACAGGCAAATTCTAACTATGGCTACACCTTC
TRBV9,TRBJ2-5,.,TRBD2,CASSLTSGAQETQYF,TGTGCCAGCAGCCTGACTAGCGGAGCTCAAGAGACCCAGTACTTC
TRBV11-1,TRBJ1-1,.,TRBD1,CASSSGQGDTEAFF,TGTGCCAGCAGCTCAGGACAGGGGGACACTGAAGCTTTCTTT
TRBV2,TRBJ1-1,once,.,CASSVERNTEAFF,TGTGCCAGCAGTGTGGAGAGGAACACTGAAGCTTTCTTT
TRBV19,TRBJ2-1,.,TRBD2,CASSMRLAGRGEQFF,TGTGCCAGTAGTATGAGACTAGCGGGGCGGGGTGAGCAGTTCTTC
TRBV29-1,TRBJ2-3,.,.,CSVGEGWTDTQYF,TGCAGCGTTGGTGAGGGTTGGACAGATACGCAGTATTTT
TRBV5-6,TRBJ2-7,few,.,CASSLRGGGTAYEQYF,TGTGCCAGCAGCCTCAGGGGGGGAGGTACTGCCTACGAGCAGTACTTC
TRBV2,TRBJ1-1,.,.,CASTYPLGGREAFF,TGTGCCAGCACCTACCCTCTGGGGGGGAGAGAAGCTTTCTTT
TRBV7-8,TRBJ2-6,.,.,CASSDQGTGANVLTF,TGTGCCAGCAGCGACCAGGGAACCGGGGCCAACGTCCTGACTTTC
TRBV19,TRBJ1-5,once,.,CASSIEGERPQHF,TGTGCCAGTAGTATTGAGGGAGAAAGACCCCAGCATTTT
TRBV7-6,TRBJ1-1,.,.,CASSSTSNTEAFF,TGTGCCAGCAGCTCGACATCGAACACTGAAGCTTTCTTT
TRBV10-3,TRBJ2-1,.,TRBD2,CAISGGLGVYNEQFF,TGTGCCATCAGTGGGGGACTAGGGGTCTACAATGAGCAGTTCTTC
TRBV30,TRBJ1-1,.,.,CAWSQQGNTEAFF,TGTGCCTGGAGTCAACAGGGGAACACTGAAGCTTTCTTT